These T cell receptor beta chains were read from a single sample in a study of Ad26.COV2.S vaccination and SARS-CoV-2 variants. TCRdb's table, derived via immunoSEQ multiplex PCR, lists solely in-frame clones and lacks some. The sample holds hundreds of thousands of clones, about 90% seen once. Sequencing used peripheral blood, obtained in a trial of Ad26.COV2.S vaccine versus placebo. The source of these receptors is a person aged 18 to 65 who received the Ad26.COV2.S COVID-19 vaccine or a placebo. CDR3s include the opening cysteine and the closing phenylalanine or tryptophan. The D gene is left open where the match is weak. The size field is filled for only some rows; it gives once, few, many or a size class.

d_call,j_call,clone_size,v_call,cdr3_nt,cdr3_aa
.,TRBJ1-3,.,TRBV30,TGTGCCTGGAGACTAAAGGGGCCTGGAAACACCATATATTTT,CAWRLKGPGNTIYF
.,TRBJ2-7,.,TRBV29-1,TGCAGCGTCAGCTCATGGGACGAGCAGTACTTC,CSVSSWDEQYF
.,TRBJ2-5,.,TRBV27,TGTGCCAGCAGTTTTAACCAGGGCCAAGAGACCCAGTACTTC,CASSFNQGQETQYF
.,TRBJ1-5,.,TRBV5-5,TGTGCCAGCAGCCTGGACCAGCTCACGCCCAATCAGCCCCAGCATTTT,CASSLDQLTPNQPQHF
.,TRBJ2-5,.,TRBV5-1,TGCGCCAGCAGCTTGGGACTAGGGGGGCAAGAGACCCAGTACTTC,CASSLGLGGQETQYF
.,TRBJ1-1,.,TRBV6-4,TGTGCCAGCAGTGATGGGCAGGGGAGGGCTTTCTTT,CASSDGQGRAFF
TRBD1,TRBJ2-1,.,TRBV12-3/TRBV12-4,TGTGCCAGCAGGGACAGGGGTTACAATGAGCAGTTCTTC,CASRDRGYNEQFF
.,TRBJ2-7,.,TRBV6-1,TGTGCCAGCAGTGGGGCACTTGGACAGCTCAGCTACGAGCAGTACTTC,CASSGALGQLSYEQYF
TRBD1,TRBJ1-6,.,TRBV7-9,TGTGCCAGCAGTTTACCCGGGACAGGGAATAATTCACCCCTCCACTTT,CASSLPGTGNNSPLHF
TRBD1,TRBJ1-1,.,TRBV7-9,TGTGCCAGCAGCAGCAGGACAGGTGGAGACACTGAAGCTTTCTTT,CASSSRTGGDTEAFF
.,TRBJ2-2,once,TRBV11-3,TGTGCCAGCAGCCCTCGTAACACCGGGGAGCTGTTTTTT,CASSPRNTGELFF
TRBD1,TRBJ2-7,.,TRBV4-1,TGCGCCAGCAGCCAAGAGGCGGGGACAGGAGGGCACGAGCAGTACTTC,CASSQEAGTGGHEQYF
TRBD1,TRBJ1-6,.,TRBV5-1,TGCGCCAGCAGCTTGGGGGGGACAGGTAATAATTCACCCCTCCACTTT,CASSLGGTGNNSPLHF
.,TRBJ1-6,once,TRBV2,TGTGCCAGCAGTGATGGGGGGAATTCACCCCTCCACTTT,CASSDGGNSPLHF
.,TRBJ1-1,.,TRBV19,TGTGCCAGTAGTAGTAGGGCAGCGATCATGAACACTGAAGCTTTCTTT,CASSSRAAIMNTEAFF
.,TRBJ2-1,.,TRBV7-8,TGTGCCAGCAGCCAGGACGGACTGGGGTACTACAATGAGCAGTTCTTC,CASSQDGLGYYNEQFF
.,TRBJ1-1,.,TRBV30,TGTGCCTGGAGTGTTAAGGGGAACACTGAAGCTTTCTTT,CAWSVKGNTEAFF
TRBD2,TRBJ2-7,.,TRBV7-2,TGTGCCAGCAGCCGCGACCAGCGGGGCTACGAGCAGTACTTC,CASSRDQRGYEQYF
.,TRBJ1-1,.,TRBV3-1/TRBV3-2,TGTGCCAGCAGCCACACACAGGGAGGGGACACTGAAGCTTTCTTT,CASSHTQGGDTEAFF
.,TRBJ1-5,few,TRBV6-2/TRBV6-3,TGTGCCAGCAGTACCCCTCGGCCAAATCAGCCCCAGCATTTT,CASSTPRPNQPQHF
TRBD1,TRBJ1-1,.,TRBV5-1,TGCGCCAGCAGCCCGTTAGACAGGGAAGTAGAAGCTTTCTTT,CASSPLDREVEAFF
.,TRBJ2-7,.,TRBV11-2,TGTGCCAGCAGCTTAGGCGGGGTCAGCTCCTACGAGCAGTACTTC,CASSLGGVSSYEQYF
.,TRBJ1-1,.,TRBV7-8,TGTGCCAGCAGCTTAGGACAGCCCAACACTGAAGCTTTCTTT,CASSLGQPNTEAFF
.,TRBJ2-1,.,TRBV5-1,TGCGCCAGCAGCTTCCAACAGGGAACCCACAATGAGCAGTTCTTC,CASSFQQGTHNEQFF
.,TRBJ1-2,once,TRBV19,TGTGCCAGTAGTCCCCAGAGCCAGTTAGGGGGCTACACCTTC,CASSPQSQLGGYTF
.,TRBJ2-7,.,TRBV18,TGTGCCAGCTCACCAAACGGGCGTAGCTCCTACGAGCAGTACTTC,CASSPNGRSSYEQYF
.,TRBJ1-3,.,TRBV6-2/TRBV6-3,TGTGCCAGCAGTCGGACGGGCTCTGGAAACACCATATATTTT,CASSRTGSGNTIYF
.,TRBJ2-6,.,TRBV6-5,TGTGCCAGCAGTTACGCCAGTTCCTCTGGGGCCAACGTCCTGACTTTC,CASSYASSSGANVLTF
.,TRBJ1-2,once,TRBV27,TGTGCCAGCAGTCCCGCGGGGGCGATCAATGGCTACACCTTC,CASSPAGAINGYTF
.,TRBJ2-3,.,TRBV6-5,TGTGCCAGCACCTCCGGCAGGACCATCACAGATACGCAGTATTTT,CASTSGRTITDTQYF
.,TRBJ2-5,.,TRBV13,TGTGCCAGCAGCTTAGTGGGGGAGGAGACCCAGTACTTC,CASSLVGEETQYF
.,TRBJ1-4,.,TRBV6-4,TGTGCCGACCCCCGGAAGCAACACCGAAAACTGTTTTTT,CADPRKQHRKLFF
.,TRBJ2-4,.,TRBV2,TGTGCCAGCAGGAGGGGGGAACTAGCCAAAAACATTCAGTACTTC,CASRRGELAKNIQYF
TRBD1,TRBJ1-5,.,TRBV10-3,TGTGCCATCAGTGGGGGACAGGGGGGAAATCAGCCCCAGCATTTT,CAISGGQGGNQPQHF
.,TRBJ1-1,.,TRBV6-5,TGTGCCAGCCGGCGCGGGCAGTCGAACACTGAAGCTTTCTTT,CASRRGQSNTEAFF
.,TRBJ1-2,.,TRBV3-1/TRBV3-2,TGTGCCAGCAGCCAAGATTTTAGCGGCAGTTACTATGGCTACACCTTC,CASSQDFSGSYYGYTF
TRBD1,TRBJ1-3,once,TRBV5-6,TGTGCCAGCAGTTTAGTGGACAGGGGCTCTGGAAACACCATATATTTT,CASSLVDRGSGNTIYF
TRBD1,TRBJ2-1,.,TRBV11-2,TGTGCCAGCAGCTATGGACAGGGTGCCTACAATGAGCAGTTCTTC,CASSYGQGAYNEQFF
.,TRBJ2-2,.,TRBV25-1,TGTGCCAGCAGGCCCAGGACGCCGAACACCGGGGAGCTGTTTTTT,CASRPRTPNTGELFF
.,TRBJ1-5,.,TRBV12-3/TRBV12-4,TGTGCCAGCAAGCGGGGTAATCAGCCCCAGCATTTT,CASKRGNQPQHF
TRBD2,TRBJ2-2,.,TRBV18,TGTGCCAGCTCACCCAGCGGGAGAACGGACGGGGAGCTGTTTTTT,CASSPSGRTDGELFF
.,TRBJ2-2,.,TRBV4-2,TGTGCCAGCAGCCAAGATTCGGAGGGAGTAGGTACCGGGGAGCTGTTTTTT,CASSQDSEGVGTGELFF
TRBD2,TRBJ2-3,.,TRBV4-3,TGCGCCAGCAGCGATCAGCCGGGACTAGCTACAGATACGCAGTATTTT,CASSDQPGLATDTQYF
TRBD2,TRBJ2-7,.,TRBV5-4,TGTGCCAGCAGTTCTCCGGGACTAGCGGGAGTAACCTACGAGCAGTACTTC,CASSSPGLAGVTYEQYF
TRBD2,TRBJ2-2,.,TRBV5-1,TGCGCCAGCAGCCCAACTAGCGGGGGAACCGGGGAGCTGTTTTTT,CASSPTSGGTGELFF
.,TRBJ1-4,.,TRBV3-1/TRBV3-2,TGTGCCAGCAGCCAAGATCCACGGGTTGGTGAAAAACTGTTTTTT,CASSQDPRVGEKLFF
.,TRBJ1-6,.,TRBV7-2,TGTGCCAGCAGCTTCGGACAGCCACTCCACTTT,CASSFGQPLHF
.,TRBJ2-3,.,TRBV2,TGTGCCAGCAGTAGGGACACCCGCACAGATACGCAGTATTTT,CASSRDTRTDTQYF
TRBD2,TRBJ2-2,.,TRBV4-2,TGTGCCAGCAGCCAAGACTTTACTAGCGGGGTGATCGGGGAGCTGTTTTTT,CASSQDFTSGVIGELFF
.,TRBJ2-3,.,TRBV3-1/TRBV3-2,TGTGCCAGCAGCCGGCGGGGCCAAGGAAGCACAGATACGCAGTATTTT,CASSRRGQGSTDTQYF
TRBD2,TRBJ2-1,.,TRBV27,TGTGCCAGCAAAGTGGGACTAGCCAGTGAGCAGTTCTTC,CASKVGLASEQFF
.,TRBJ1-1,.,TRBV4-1,TGCGCCAGCAGCCAAGAGACGACTGAAGCTTTCTTT,CASSQETTEAFF
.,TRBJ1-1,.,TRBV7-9,TGTGCCAGCAGCTCGACGGGGGCCGATCGTGCTTTCTTT,CASSSTGADRAFF
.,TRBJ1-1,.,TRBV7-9,TGTGCCAGCAGCACTGGACAGCCGGAAGCTTTCTTT,CASSTGQPEAFF
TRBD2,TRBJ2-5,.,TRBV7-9,TGTGCCAGCAGCCTTGGACTAGCGCAAGAGACCCAGTACTTC,CASSLGLAQETQYF
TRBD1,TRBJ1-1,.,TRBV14,TGTGCCAGCAGTCCCAGGGGGCGCGGTGAAGCTTTCTTT,CASSPRGRGEAFF
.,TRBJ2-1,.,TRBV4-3,TGCGCCAGCAGCCGGTACAATGAGCAGTTCTTC,CASSRYNEQFF
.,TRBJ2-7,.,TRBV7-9,TGTGCCAGCAGCTTAGCTATTTCCTACGAGCAGTACTTC,CASSLAISYEQYF
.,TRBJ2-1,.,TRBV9,TGTGCCAGCAGCGTAGGTCTGGTCAATGAGCAGTTCTTC,CASSVGLVNEQFF
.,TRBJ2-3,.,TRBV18,TGTGCCAGCTCACTTTCTTTAGCAACAGATACGCAGTATTTT,CASSLSLATDTQYF